These 31 T cell receptor beta chains share one sample of origin, sequenced in a study of blood T cell repertoires in COVID-19. Only in-frame clones appear in the TCRdb table, and some are missing; sequencing was by immunoSEQ multiplex PCR. There are around 86,000 clones in the sample; approximately 85% occur only once, and 9.5% to 15% lies in the top ten. The sequenced sample consisted of peripheral blood. These receptors came from a human donor in a cohort sampled during active COVID-19.

The chain has TRBV27 and TRBJ2-7; 9 bases map to TRBD1. This CDR3 is built from 15 residues. V shed 6 bases, J shed 3 bases, and the junction held 9 bases outside the gene matches. Germline V gene sequence: CDR1 MNHEY, CDR2 SMNVEV (reference sequence). The CDR3 DNA reads as TGTGCCAGCAGAGTGGGGGACAGGGCCTACTACGAGCAGTACTTC. Residues: CASRVGDRAYYEQYF.

The chain couples TRBV4-3 to TRBJ2-3; no definite D call. The CDR3 has 17 amino acids. Germline V CDR1 and CDR2: LGHNA, YSLEER. The ends were cut back, 0 bases at V and 2 bases at J, with 15 bases in the middle. CDR3 DNA: TGCGCCAGCAGCCAAGAGTCCCGGCAGGCGCTCACAGATACGCAGTATTTT. Amino acids: CASSQESRQALTDTQYF.

This chain joins TRBV7-2 and TRBJ2-2; 8 bases fit TRBD1. The V segment lost 5 bases and the J segment 1 base; nucleotides outside the gene matches: 3. Germline CDR1 and CDR2: SGHTA and FQGNSA. This CDR3 has 15 residues. The CDR3 DNA follows: TGTGCCAGCAGCGCGACAGGGGTGAACACCGGGGAGCTGTTTTTT. Its protein product is CASSATGVNTGELFF.

The chain has TRBV29-1 and TRBJ2-7, with TRBD2 identical over 10 bases. The germline gives CDR1 SQVTM, CDR2 ANQGSEA. The CDR3 totals 14 residues. The J segment lost 12 bases and the V segment lost 4 bases, leaving 15 bases of the junction unmatched. The CDR3 sequence is CSVGGGLADSGLYF. CDR3 nucleotides: TGCAGCGTTGGAGGAGGACTAGCGGACTCGGGGCTGTACTTC.

The chain uses TRBV13 and TRBJ2-5; 8 nucleotides align to TRBD1. V trimming: 4 bases; J trimming: 5 bases; junction bases outside the gene matches: 6. The length of the CDR3 is 14 residues. Germline V CDR1 and CDR2: PRHDT, FYEKMQ (reference sequence). In DNA form, the CDR3 reads TGTGCCAGCAGCTCACAGACAGGGGCTGAGACCCAGTACTTC. Translated, it gives CASSSQTGAETQYF. Combining the CDR3 with reference TRBV13 and TRBJ2-5 gives the whole variable domain AAGVIQSPRHLIKEKRETATLKCYPIPRHDTVYWYQQGPGQDPQFLISFYEKMQSDKGSIPDRFSAQQFSDYHSELNMSSLELGDSALYFCASSSQTGAETQYFGPGTRLLVL.

This sequence joins TRBV7-8 and TRBJ2-7, with D unresolved. V was clipped by 4 bases and J by 3 bases, with 16 bases between them. There are 15 residues in the CDR3. The germline gives CDR1 SGHVS, CDR2 FQNEAQ. The CDR3 region has the DNA TGTGCCAGCAGCTCCCCCCTAACAGCTTACTACGAGCAGTACTTC. This encodes CASSSPLTAYYEQYF. Full variable domain (outside the CDR3, taken from reference TRBV7-8 and TRBJ2-7): GAGVSQSPRYKVAKRGQDVALRCDPISGHVSLFWYQQALGQGPEFLTYFQNEAQLDKSGLPSDRFFAERPEGSVSTLKIQRTQQEDSAVYLCASSSPLTAYYEQYFGPGTRLTVT.

J is TRBJ2-3 and V is TRBV29-1, with a weak D call TRBD1 (5 bases). CDR1 is SQVTM and CDR2 is ANQGSEA in the germline V gene. Trimming removed 4 bases at V and 3 bases at J, with 11 bases between. This CDR3 region has 13 residues. The chain's CDR3 is CSVAQGWTDTQYF. CDR3 DNA: TGCAGCGTTGCCCAGGGTTGGACAGATACGCAGTATTTT.

The chain carries TRBV7-3 and TRBJ1-5; 12 bases are shared with TRBD1. The V gene end was trimmed by 5 bases and the J gene end by 1 base; junction bases not matched to a gene: 6. CDR1 is SGHTA and CDR2 is FQGTGA in the germline V gene. The length of the CDR3 is 17 residues. This CDR3 is CASSITGTGGSNQPQHF. CDR3 coding DNA: TGTGCCAGCAGCATTACCGGGACAGGGGGCAGCAATCAGCCCCAGCATTTT.

This chain joins TRBV18 and TRBJ1-5, with D perhaps TRBD1 (6 bases). The CDR3 contains 15 residues. V was cut by 3 bases and J by 4 bases, with 13 bases left in between. Germline V gene sequence: CDR1 KGHSH, CDR2 LQKENI. For the CDR3, the DNA is TGTGCCAGCTCACCTCCAGGGGCCCCAAATCAGCCCCAGCATTTT. The encoded protein is CASSPPGAPNQPQHF. Using reference TRBV18 and TRBJ1-5 for the parts outside the CDR3, the full variable domain is NAGVMQNPRHLVRRRGQEARLRCSPMKGHSHVYWYRQLPEEGLKFMVYLQKENIIDESGMPKERFSAEFPKEGPSILRIQQVVRGDSAAYFCASSPPGAPNQPQHFGDGTRLSIL.

CDR3 nucleotides: TGTGCCAGCAGCTTGGGCACGGCTGCCGAAGCTTTCTTT. It yields the protein CASSLGTAAEAFF. The chain couples TRBV7-6 to TRBJ1-1; no firm D call. V lost 3 bases and J lost 8, with 13 bases in between. CDR3 size: 13 residues. The germline CDR1 and CDR2 sequences are SGHVS and FNYEAQ.

The chain recombines TRBV27 with TRBJ2-7, with 9 bases fitting TRBD2. J was trimmed by 9 bases and V by 6 bases; bases with no gene match: 15. The CDR3 extends over 15 amino acids. Germline CDR1 reads MNHEY; CDR2 reads SMNVEV (reference sequence). In DNA, the CDR3 is TGTGCCAGCAGCTTACGACTAGCGGAACCCTTTCTGCAGTACTTC. Its protein product is CASSLRLAEPFLQYF.

V and J are TRBV5-4 and TRBJ1-6, with 9 bases that match TRBD1. CDR1 and CDR2 (germline): SGHNT, YYREEE (reference sequence). With 4 bases clipped from V and 7 bases from J, the junction kept 12 bases outside the gene matches. This CDR3 has 17 amino acids. CDR3 DNA: TGTGCCAGCAGCCCGAGGACAGGGGCCGGGATCAATTCACCCCTCCACTTT. It translates to CASSPRTGAGINSPLHF.

This clone occurred a few times. The V and J genes are TRBV6-6 and TRBJ2-1; the match to TRBD2 covers 7 bases. The germline V gene encodes CDR1 MNHNY and CDR2 SVGAGI (reference sequence). V shed 2 bases and J 7 bases; nucleotides not matched to a gene: 8. CDR3 length equals 15 residues. The CDR3 is CASSYTGGGENEQFF. The CDR3 nucleotides are TGTGCCAGCAGTTACACGGGAGGAGGAGAGAATGAGCAGTTCTTC.

The chain uses TRBV5-1 and TRBJ2-1; 11 nucleotides align to TRBD2. This CDR3 contains 16 residues. Germline loops: CDR1 SGHRS, CDR2 YFSETQ. After removal of 3 bases from V and 4 bases from J, the junction contained 6 bases not matched to a gene. The CDR3 here is CASSSVGTSGYNEQFF. In nucleotides, the CDR3 is TGCGCCAGCAGCTCCGTCGGGACTAGCGGTTACAATGAGCAGTTCTTC.

This clone was picked up a small number of times. The rearrangement links TRBV15 to TRBJ1-4, with D perhaps TRBD1 (6 bases). Per the germline V gene, CDR1 is LNHNV and CDR2 is YYDKDF (reference sequence). CDR3 length: 15 residues. Trimming took 0 bases from V and 8 from J, leaving 13 bases between them. CDR3 bases: TGTGCCACCAGCAGAGATGCGTCAGGGGTCGAAAAACTGTTTTTT. It translates to CATSRDASGVEKLFF.

The CDR3 coding sequence is TGCGCCAGCAGCTTAGCGGGAGGGCCTGGGGTCCTCTACGAGCAGTACTTC. Translation gives CASSLAGGPGVLYEQYF. The chain couples TRBV5-1 to TRBJ2-7; 10 bases are shared with TRBD2. The CDR3 spans 17 residues. Unmatched junction bases numbered 11, after V lost 2 bases and J lost 3 bases. Germline CDR1 is SGHRS and CDR2 is YFSETQ.

The chain carries TRBV30 and TRBJ2-5; possibly TRBD1 for D (6 bases). Trimming took 0 bases from V and 6 from J, leaving 23 bases between them. Germline assignment: CDR1 GTSNPN and CDR2 SVGIG (reference sequence). This CDR3 comprises 17 residues. The CDR3 sequence is CAWSVSSPQGAFKTQYF. CDR3 coding DNA: TGTGCCTGGAGTGTATCATCCCCACAGGGAGCGTTTAAGACCCAGTACTTC.

V gene TRBV5-1 combines with J gene TRBJ1-4; TRBD1 matches 7 bases. The trim removed 0 bases at V and 3 bases at J, leaving 5 bases unmatched. Germline CDR1 is SGHRS and CDR2 is YFSETQ. CDR3 length: 16 residues. The chain's CDR3 is CASSLGTGASNEKLFF. CDR3 nucleotides: TGCGCCAGCAGCTTGGGGACAGGAGCCTCTAATGAAAAACTGTTTTTT.

CDR3 nucleotide sequence: TGTGCCAGCAGCCGAGCCCCGACAGGTTCACAAGAGACCCAGTACTTC. Residues: CASSRAPTGSQETQYF. The chain is built from TRBV7-6 and TRBJ2-5; TRBD1 is a possible D gene (6 bases). V gave up 5 bases and J gave up 2 bases, with 18 bases separating them. This CDR3 is 16 amino acids long. Germline loops: CDR1 SGHVS, CDR2 FNYEAQ.

This sequence joins TRBV6-5 and TRBJ1-4, with D possibly TRBD1 on 6 matching bases. The CDR3 is 14 amino acids. Germline V gene lookup returns CDR1 MNHEY and CDR2 SVGAGI. The ends were cut back, 4 bases at V and 8 bases at J, with 14 bases in the middle. The CDR3 region has the DNA TGTGCCAGCAGTTTGCTAGGGGGAGTAGAAAAACTGTTTTTT. Protein sequence: CASSLLGGVEKLFF.

This sequence joins TRBV10-3 and TRBJ2-2; possible D gene TRBD2, 5 bases. V lost 9 bases, J lost 0 bases, and 11 bases lay in between. The CDR3 is 14 residues long. Germline V gene data show CDR1 as ENHRY and CDR2 as SYGVKD. The CDR3 nucleotides read TGTGCCATGACCGACTACCCGAACACCGGGGAGCTGTTTTTT. Protein product: CAMTDYPNTGELFF.

The chain couples TRBV27 to TRBJ2-3, with a possible D match to TRBD2 (6 bases). This CDR3 has 17 residues. Germline V gene data show CDR1 as MNHEY and CDR2 as SMNVEV (reference sequence). V lost 1 base, J lost 4 bases, and 18 bases lay in between. CDR3 sequence (DNA): TGTGCCAGCAGTTTATTACTTGCGGCGGGATCAGCAGATACGCAGTATTTT. It encodes CASSLLLAAGSADTQYF.

Written as DNA, the CDR3 is TGCGCCAGCAGCTTCCGGGACAGACCTAGCACAGATACGCAGTATTTT. It encodes CASSFRDRPSTDTQYF. The chain is built from TRBV4-1 and TRBJ2-3, with 7 bases lining up with TRBD1. Germline loops: CDR1 MGHRA, CDR2 YSYEKL. Trimming cost V 5 bases and J 0 bases; bases outside gene matches: 8. There are 16 residues in the CDR3.

The chain uses TRBV5-1 and TRBJ2-1; a weak D match, TRBD2 (6 bases). The germline V gene has CDR1 SGHRS and CDR2 YFSETQ. There are 15 residues in the CDR3. Between the trimmed V and J ends, which lost 0 bases and 4 bases, there was a span of 11 bases. CDR3 loop: CASSLGGVRYNEQFF. The DNA of the CDR3 is TGCGCCAGCAGCTTGGGGGGGGTCCGATACAATGAGCAGTTCTTC.

J is TRBJ1-1 and V is TRBV19, with TRBD1 matching 8 bases. V trimming: 8 bases; J trimming: 0 bases; junction bases outside the gene matches: 14. Germline CDR1 reads LNHDA; CDR2 reads SQIVND (reference sequence). This CDR3 comprises 17 residues. This chain's CDR3 is CASAPRGRGRLNTEAFF. CDR3 sequence (DNA): TGTGCCAGTGCTCCCAGGGGCAGGGGGCGGTTGAACACTGAAGCTTTCTTT. Combining the CDR3 with reference TRBV19 and TRBJ1-1 gives the whole variable domain DGGITQSPKYLFRKEGQNVTLSCEQNLNHDAMYWYRQDPGQGLRLIYYSQIVNDFQKGDIAEGYSVSREKKESFPLTVTSAQKNPTAFYLCASAPRGRGRLNTEAFFGQGTRLTVV.

The chain uses TRBV6-2 or TRBV6-3 and TRBJ2-1; 10 bases match TRBD2. The V segment lost 2 bases and the J segment 4 bases; nucleotides outside the gene matches: 2. The CDR3 spans 15 residues. Germline V gives CDR1 MNHEY, CDR2 SVGEGT. The CDR3 bases are TGTGCCAGCAGTTACGGACTAGCGGCGTACAATGAGCAGTTCTTC. It codes for CASSYGLAAYNEQFF.

J is TRBJ1-1 and V is TRBV29-1; D is ambiguous. V was clipped by 3 bases and J by 6 bases, with 11 bases between them. The CDR3 runs 12 residues. From germline, CDR1 is SQVTM and CDR2 ANQGSEA. The CDR3 DNA follows: TGCAGCGTTGACAGCGGTATGTCTGAAGCTTTCTTT. Residues: CSVDSGMSEAFF.

This clone has only one observation. The rearrangement joins TRBV11-3 to TRBJ2-7, with a possible D match to TRBD1 (6 bases). CDR3 size: 13 residues. V lost 6 bases, J lost 6 bases, and 15 bases lay in between. CDR1 is SGHNT and CDR2 is YENEEA in the germline V gene. The CDR3 loop is CASSRNRDAEQYF. The CDR3 nucleotides are TGTGCCAGCAGTCGAAACAGGGATGCCGAGCAGTACTTC.

This chain uses TRBV19 with TRBJ2-1; 9 bases line up with TRBD1. V lost 0 bases and J lost 12; bases outside the gene matches: 6. Germline CDR1 and CDR2: LNHDA and SQIVND (reference sequence). The CDR3 extends over 14 amino acids. The CDR3 DNA reads as TGTGCCAGTAGTATAGAGACAGGGGGTTTCGGGCAGTTCTTC. It codes for CASSIETGGFGQFF.

The rearrangement joins TRBV18 to TRBJ2-5, with 8 bases fitting TRBD1. The CDR3 loop spans 14 amino acids. V lost 6 bases to trimming and J lost 5 bases; unmatched junction nucleotides: 8. Per germline, CDR1 KGHSH and CDR2 LQKENI. The CDR3 DNA follows: TGTGCCAGCTCGGACAGGGTTGGTGGGGAGACCCAGTACTTC. Protein sequence: CASSDRVGGETQYF.

The rearrangement links TRBV7-2 to TRBJ2-1; 11 bases match TRBD2. V lost 5 bases, J lost 9 bases, and 9 bases stayed unmatched. The CDR3 is made up of 15 amino acids. The germline CDR1 and CDR2 sequences are SGHTA and FQGNSA. The CDR3 reads CASSPSGLAGGEQFF. The DNA for the CDR3 is TGTGCCAGCAGCCCCAGTGGGCTAGCGGGGGGTGAGCAGTTCTTC.